The 25 T cell receptor beta chains in this list originate from one sample, sequenced in a study of tumor-infiltrating lymphocytes in localized non-small cell lung cancer. The method was immunoSEQ multiplex PCR; TCRdb's version includes in-frame clones alone and lacks a portion of them. The sample contains approximately 15,000 clones, more than 65% of which appear only once. The sequencing sample was made of lung tumor tissue. Every receptor here comes from a human donor with non-small cell lung cancer.

The chain has TRBV6-5 and TRBJ1-1, with 9 bases aligning to TRBD1. Germline V gives CDR1 MNHEY, CDR2 SVGAGI. This CDR3 spans 15 amino acids. V dropped 6 bases and J dropped 3; count of bases not matched to a gene: 8. CDR3 nucleotide sequence: TGTGCCAGCAGCCTTGGACAGGGGTGGGACACTGAAGCTTTCTTT. It encodes CASSLGQGWDTEAFF.

The V and J genes are TRBV7-2 and TRBJ2-3; TRBD2 agrees at 11 bases. Germline V gives CDR1 SGHTA, CDR2 FQGNSA. The CDR3 contains 18 residues. The J segment lost 0 bases and the V segment lost 5 bases, leaving 10 bases of the junction unmatched. The CDR3 DNA is TGTGCCAGCAGCCTTACTAGCGGGGGAACCCCTAGCACAGATACGCAGTATTTT. It specifies CASSLTSGGTPSTDTQYF.

This clone counts as medium-sized (0.01 to 0.1%). The J gene is TRBJ2-7, the V gene TRBV5-4; D might be TRBD2 (6 bases). Germline CDR1 is SGHNT and CDR2 is YYREEE (reference sequence). The CDR3 runs to 15 residues. V dropped 0 bases and J dropped 6 bases, with 16 bases sitting between them. CDR3 in amino acids: CASSLVPGRGPEQYF. CDR3 bases: TGTGCCAGCAGCTTGGTTCCAGGGCGGGGTCCCGAGCAGTACTTC.

This clone is labeled medium-sized. J is TRBJ2-2 and V is TRBV4-2, with 16 bases matching TRBD2. V trimming: 2 bases; J trimming: 5 bases; junction bases outside the gene matches: 11. CDR3 length equals 20 residues. Germline values: CDR1 LGHNA, CDR2 YNFKEQ. The CDR3 sequence: CASSQRAGTSGGAGTGELFF. DNA of the CDR3: TGTGCCAGCAGCCAACGAGCCGGGACTAGCGGGGGGGCCGGAACCGGGGAGCTGTTTTTT.

The genes are TRBV30 and TRBJ2-5, with D perhaps assigned TRBD1 or TRBD2 (5 bases each). Trimming pared 7 bases from V and 5 bases from J, leaving 14 bases between. The CDR3 extends over 12 amino acids. Per germline, CDR1 GTSNPN and CDR2 SVGIG (reference sequence). The CDR3 sequence is CASGRPGETQYF. The DNA for the CDR3 is TGTGCCTCAGGGAGACCAGGGGAGACCCAGTACTTC.

This chain links TRBV4-3 with TRBJ1-1; D is perhaps TRBD1 (5 bases). Trimming removed 0 bases at V and 0 bases at J, with 14 bases between. CDR1 LGHNA and CDR2 YSLEER come from the germline V gene. There are 17 residues in the CDR3. CDR3 in amino acids: CASSQEPEGSMNTEAFF. CDR3 coding DNA: TGCGCCAGCAGCCAAGAGCCTGAGGGGAGCATGAACACTGAAGCTTTCTTT.

The chain joins TRBV28 to TRBJ2-7; D is perhaps TRBD1 or TRBD2 (5 bases each). Trimming stripped 3 bases from V and 0 bases from J, with 12 bases between. Germline V gene sequence: CDR1 MDHEN, CDR2 SYDVKM. The CDR3 totals 15 residues. The CDR3 sequence is CASSFFEGRSYEQYF. The CDR3 DNA follows: TGTGCCAGCAGTTTTTTTGAGGGGCGCTCCTACGAGCAGTACTTC.

This clone was recorded a few times. The chain combines TRBV19 with TRBJ1-5; the D is unclear. The germline V and J ends were trimmed by 5 bases and 0 bases, with 11 bases remaining between them. CDR1 and CDR2 (germline): LNHDA, SQIVND (reference sequence). The CDR3 covers 15 residues. The CDR3 spells CASSPLTDSNQPQHF. The DNA of the CDR3 is TGTGCCAGTAGTCCTTTGACGGATAGCAATCAGCCCCAGCATTTT.

The rearrangement links TRBV19 to TRBJ2-6, with D possibly matching TRBD2 (5 bases). Germline V gene sequence: CDR1 LNHDA, CDR2 SQIVND (reference sequence). The CDR3 sequence is 17 residues long. Trimming pared 1 base from V and 0 bases from J, leaving 10 bases between. The CDR3 sequence is CASSIVPGLSGANVLTF. The CDR3 DNA follows: TGTGCCAGTAGTATAGTTCCCGGACTCTCTGGGGCCAACGTCCTGACTTTC.

The chain couples TRBV7-6 to TRBJ2-1; 12 nucleotides agree with TRBD2. The CDR3 sequence is 16 residues long. CDR1 is SGHVS, CDR2 FNYEAQ, per germline. V shed 5 bases and J 3 bases; nucleotides not matched to a gene: 5. In DNA form, the CDR3 reads TGTGCCAGCAGCCTCCTAGCGGGAGGGGGCTACAATGAGCAGTTCTTC. The encoded protein is CASSLLAGGGYNEQFF.

J is TRBJ2-1 and V is TRBV4-1; 11 positions match TRBD1. Germline V gives CDR1 MGHRA, CDR2 YSYEKL. V lost 7 bases and J lost 3; bases outside the gene matches: 5. The CDR3 runs 15 residues. The CDR3 DNA sequence: TGCGCCAGCAACTCCGGGACAGGGGGCTACAATGAGCAGTTCTTC. It is translated as CASNSGTGGYNEQFF.

The chain uses TRBV11-3 and TRBJ2-1; possible D gene TRBD2, 6 bases. Germline CDR1 is SGHNT and CDR2 is YENEEA. CDR3 length: 13 residues. V lost 5 bases, J lost 7 bases, and 12 bases lay in between. CDR3 amino acids: CASSLNLANEQFF. Written as DNA, the CDR3 is TGTGCCAGCAGCCTAAACCTAGCGAATGAGCAGTTCTTC.

For this clone: This sample also contains other DNA sequences that code for the same CDR3. This rearrangement joins TRBV6-6 to TRBJ1-1; 7 nucleotides align to TRBD1. The CDR3 has 15 residues. V shed 5 bases, J shed 2 bases, and the junction held 8 bases outside the gene matches. Germline CDR1 MNHNY, CDR2 SVGAGI (reference sequence). DNA of the CDR3: TGTGCCAGCAGTACCCCCGGGACAGTAAACACTGAAGCTTTCTTT. Translating gives CASSTPGTVNTEAFF.

This chain links TRBV5-1 with TRBJ2-7; 7 positions agree with TRBD1. The CDR3 loop spans 14 amino acids. V lost 4 bases and J lost 1; bases outside the gene matches: 5. The germline V gene has CDR1 SGHRS and CDR2 YFSETQ. The CDR3 is CASSPPGGSYEQYF. The CDR3 nucleotides read TGCGCCAGCAGCCCGCCAGGGGGATCCTACGAGCAGTACTTC.

This rearrangement joins TRBV5-1 to TRBJ1-2, with 7 bases that match TRBD1. V was pared by 4 bases and J by 5 bases, with 8 bases of the junction left unmatched. Germline lookup yields CDR1 SGHRS and CDR2 YFSETQ. The CDR3 has 14 amino acids. The CDR3 loop is CASSVNPGQYGYTF. The CDR3 DNA is TGCGCCAGCAGCGTCAACCCGGGACAGTATGGCTACACCTTC.

In this sample, this clone turned up a few times. The J gene is TRBJ1-2, the V gene TRBV14; no firm D call. CDR1 is SGHDN, CDR2 FVKESK, per germline. The ends were cut back, 3 bases at V and 4 bases at J, with 9 bases in the middle. The CDR3 has 13 residues. The CDR3 loop reads CASSHARTYGYTF. CDR3 DNA: TGTGCCAGCAGCCATGCCAGAACCTATGGCTACACCTTC.

This chain uses TRBV2 with TRBJ2-1, with 13 nucleotides matching TRBD2. Germline loops: CDR1 SNHLY, CDR2 FYNNEI. The CDR3 totals 16 residues. The V and J ends lost 6 bases and 9 bases, in that order; junction bases with no gene match: 11. CDR3 residues: CASREKLAGGRSEQFF. The DNA for the CDR3 is TGTGCCAGCAGGGAGAAACTAGCGGGAGGGCGGAGTGAGCAGTTCTTC.

The rearrangement joins TRBV5-1 to TRBJ2-3; TRBD2 might be the D (5 bases). Trimming took 0 bases from V and 4 from J, leaving 12 bases between them. There are 15 residues in the CDR3. From germline, CDR1 is SGHRS and CDR2 YFSETQ. Here the CDR3 DNA reads TGCGCCAGCAGCTTGGGAGGGAAAACTTCAGATACGCAGTATTTT. It yields the protein CASSLGGKTSDTQYF.

The CDR3 reads CASSSRDTSYEQYF. In nucleotides, the CDR3 is TGTGCCAGCAGTAGCCGGGACACGTCCTACGAGCAGTACTTC. V usage is TRBV28 and J usage is TRBJ2-7; tentative D call: TRBD1 (6 bases). There are 14 residues in the CDR3. V lost 5 bases and J lost 1, with 12 bases in between. Germline V lookup: CDR1 MDHEN, CDR2 SYDVKM.

V usage is TRBV5-1 and J usage is TRBJ2-2; tentative D call: TRBD1 (5 bases). V shed 5 bases and J shed 0 bases, with 11 bases lying between them. Germline assignment: CDR1 SGHRS and CDR2 YFSETQ. The CDR3 contains 15 residues. The CDR3 DNA reads as TGCGCCAGCAGTACCTCGACAGCGAACACCGGGGAGCTGTTTTTT. Translated: CASSTSTANTGELFF.

This clone came up a few times. This rearrangement joins TRBV19 to TRBJ2-5; 9 positions agree with TRBD1. The junction had 15 bases not matched to a gene; V was cut back by 5 bases and J by 5 bases. Germline CDR1 and CDR2: LNHDA and SQIVND (reference sequence). The CDR3 consists of 17 residues. CDR3 DNA: TGTGCCAGTAGTGGGGGGTCGGGACAGGGCTTAGGGGAGACCCAGTACTTC. This sequence encodes CASSGGSGQGLGETQYF.

The chain is built from TRBV5-6 and TRBJ1-2; 7 bases map to TRBD1. CDR3 size: 15 residues. Germline V gene data show CDR1 as SGHDT and CDR2 as YYEEEE. J gave up 2 bases and V 0 bases, and 4 bases lay outside the gene matches. The CDR3 DNA follows: TGTGCCAGCAGCTTGGAGACAGGGTACAACTATGGCTACACCTTC. Translating it yields CASSLETGYNYGYTF.

The chain couples TRBV7-2 to TRBJ2-7; D gene unclear. Looked up from germline, CDR1 is SGHTA and CDR2 is FQGNSA. CDR3 length equals 12 residues. The V end was cut by 8 bases, the J end by 2 bases, with 10 bases between. CDR3 amino acids: CASRPGPYEQYF. CDR3 nucleotide sequence: TGTGCCAGCCGACCCGGGCCCTACGAGCAGTACTTC.

This clone was observed a handful of times. The chain links TRBV6-5 to TRBJ1-1, with D perhaps matching TRBD1 (6 bases). Germline CDR1 and CDR2: MNHEY and SVGAGI. The length of the CDR3 is 13 residues. V lost 6 bases and J lost 1, with 9 bases in between. The CDR3 DNA reads TGTGCCAGCAGGTGGACAGCGAACACTGAAGCTTTCTTT. This gives the protein CASRWTANTEAFF.

The V call is TRBV4-3, the J call TRBJ2-3; TRBD2 agrees at 10 bases. The ends lost 0 bases at V and 6 bases at J; junction bases unmatched: 6. This CDR3 is built from 16 residues. Germline lookup yields CDR1 LGHNA and CDR2 YSLEER. CDR3 loop: CASSQETSGLRDTQYF. In nucleotides, the CDR3 is TGCGCCAGCAGCCAAGAGACTAGCGGGCTGCGTGATACGCAGTATTTT.